This TCR beta chain stems from a study of blood T cells in healthy people across ages. Note on this clonotype: What it recognizes is unknown.

For the second PCR, which ran for 7 to 11 cycles, a sample-barcoded 5' primer and a J-beta primer mix were used. MiXCR was run by TCRdb on the 5' RACE reads, yielding one entry per CDR3 protein. Among 1.8 million or so distinct CDR3 sequences, around 42% were seen once, and the ten largest hold roughly 23%. The CDR3 is 16 residues long. V shed 5 bases, J shed 0 bases, and the junction held 11 bases outside the gene matches. Germline values: CDR1 SGHRS, CDR2 YFSETQ. Study-level findings and limits: No conclusive comparison of naive versus antigen-experienced cells was possible with unsorted PBMCs. In older individuals, TCR beta diversity per million T cells was lower, falling roughly linearly with age.

Each donor was a healthy Caucasian individual from Russia, aged roughly 6 to 100. What was sequenced was blood. The chain uses TRBV5-1 and TRBJ2-7; 7 bases are shared with TRBD1. The sequence came from a human donor in good health. CDR3 protein: CASRLLQGPSSYEQYF. CDR3 coding DNA: TGCGCCAGCAGACTTTTACAGGGGCCTAGCTCCTACGAGCAGTACTTC. The entire variable domain, with the rest obtained from reference TRBV5-1 and TRBJ2-7, is as follows: KAGVTQTPRYLIKTRGQQVTLSCSPISGHRSVSWYQQTPGQGLQFLFEYFSETQRNKGNFPGRFSGRQFSNSRSEMNVSTLELGDSALYLCASRLLQGPSSYEQYFGPGTRLTVT.